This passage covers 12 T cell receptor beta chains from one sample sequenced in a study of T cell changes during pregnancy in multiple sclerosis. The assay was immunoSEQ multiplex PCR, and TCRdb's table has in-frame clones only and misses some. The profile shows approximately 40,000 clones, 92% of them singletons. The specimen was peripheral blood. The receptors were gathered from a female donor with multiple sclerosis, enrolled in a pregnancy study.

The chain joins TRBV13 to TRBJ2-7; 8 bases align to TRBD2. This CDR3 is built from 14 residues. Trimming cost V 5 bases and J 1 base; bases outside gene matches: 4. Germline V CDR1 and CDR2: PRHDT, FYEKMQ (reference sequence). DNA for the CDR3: TGTGCCAGCAGCGCGACTAGCGAGTCCTACGAGCAGTACTTC. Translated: CASSATSESYEQYF.

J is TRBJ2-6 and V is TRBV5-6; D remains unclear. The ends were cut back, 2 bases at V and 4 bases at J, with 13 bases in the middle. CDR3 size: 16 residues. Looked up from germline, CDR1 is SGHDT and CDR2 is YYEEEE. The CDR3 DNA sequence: TGTGCCAGCAGCTTCGTAAGGCTCGCGGGGGCCAACGTCCTGACTTTC. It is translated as CASSFVRLAGANVLTF.

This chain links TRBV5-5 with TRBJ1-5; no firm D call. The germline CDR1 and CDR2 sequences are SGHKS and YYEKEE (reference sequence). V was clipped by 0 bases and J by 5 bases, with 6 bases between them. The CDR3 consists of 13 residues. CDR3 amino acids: CASSLGQDQPQHF. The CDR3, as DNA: TGTGCCAGCAGCTTGGGGCAAGATCAGCCCCAGCATTTT.

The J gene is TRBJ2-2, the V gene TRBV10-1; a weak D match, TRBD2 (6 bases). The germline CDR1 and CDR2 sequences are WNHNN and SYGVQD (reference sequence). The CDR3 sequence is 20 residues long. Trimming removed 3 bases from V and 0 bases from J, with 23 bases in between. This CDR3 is CASSELPGLPKRSNTGELFF. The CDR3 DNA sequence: TGCGCCAGCAGTGAATTACCGGGACTCCCGAAACGGTCGAACACCGGGGAGCTGTTTTTT.

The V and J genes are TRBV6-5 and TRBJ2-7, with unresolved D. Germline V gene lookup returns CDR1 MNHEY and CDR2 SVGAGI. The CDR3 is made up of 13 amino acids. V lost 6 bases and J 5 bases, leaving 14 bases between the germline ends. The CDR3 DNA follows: TGTGCCAGCAGAAGAATTGTAGGCGACGAGCAGTACTTC. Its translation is CASRRIVGDEQYF.

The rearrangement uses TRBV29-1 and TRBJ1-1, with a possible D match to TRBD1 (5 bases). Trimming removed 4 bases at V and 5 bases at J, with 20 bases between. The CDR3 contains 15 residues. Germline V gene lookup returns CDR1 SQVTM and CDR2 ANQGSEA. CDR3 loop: CSVVDAGLTSTEAFF. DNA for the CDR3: TGCAGCGTTGTGGATGCGGGACTTACCTCTACTGAAGCTTTCTTT.

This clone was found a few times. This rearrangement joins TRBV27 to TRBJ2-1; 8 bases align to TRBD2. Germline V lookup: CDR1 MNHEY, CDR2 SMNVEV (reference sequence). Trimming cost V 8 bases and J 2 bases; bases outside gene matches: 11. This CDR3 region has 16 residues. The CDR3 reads CASLRKPGGTYNEQFF. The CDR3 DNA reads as TGTGCCAGCCTTAGGAAACCGGGAGGGACCTACAATGAGCAGTTCTTC.

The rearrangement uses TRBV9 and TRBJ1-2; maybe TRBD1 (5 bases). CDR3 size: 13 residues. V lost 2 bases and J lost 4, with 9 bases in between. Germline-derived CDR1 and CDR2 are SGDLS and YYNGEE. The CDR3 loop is CASSVKGTYGYTF. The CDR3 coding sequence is TGTGCCAGCAGCGTTAAGGGGACCTATGGCTACACCTTC.

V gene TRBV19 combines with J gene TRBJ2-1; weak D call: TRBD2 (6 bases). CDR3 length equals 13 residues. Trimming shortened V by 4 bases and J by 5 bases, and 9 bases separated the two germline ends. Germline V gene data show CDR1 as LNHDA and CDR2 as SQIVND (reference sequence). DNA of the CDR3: TGTGCCAGTAGTAGCGGGGTCCACAATGAGCAGTTCTTC. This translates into CASSSGVHNEQFF. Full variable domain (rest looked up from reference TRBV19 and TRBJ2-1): DGGITQSPKYLFRKEGQNVTLSCEQNLNHDAMYWYRQDPGQGLRLIYYSQIVNDFQKGDIAEGYSVSREKKESFPLTVTSAQKNPTAFYLCASSSGVHNEQFFGPGTRLTVL.

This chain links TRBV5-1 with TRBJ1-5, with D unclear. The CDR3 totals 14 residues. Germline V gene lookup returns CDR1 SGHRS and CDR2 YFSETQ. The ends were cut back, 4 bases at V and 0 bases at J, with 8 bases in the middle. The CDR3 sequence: CASSPGISNQPQHF. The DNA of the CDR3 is TGCGCCAGCAGCCCTGGTATTAGCAATCAGCCCCAGCATTTT.

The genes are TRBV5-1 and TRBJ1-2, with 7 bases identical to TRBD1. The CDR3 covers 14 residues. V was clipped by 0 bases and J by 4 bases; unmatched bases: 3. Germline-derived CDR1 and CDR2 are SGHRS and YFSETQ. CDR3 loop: CASSLGDRSYGYTF. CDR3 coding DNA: TGCGCCAGCAGCTTGGGGGACAGAAGCTATGGCTACACCTTC.

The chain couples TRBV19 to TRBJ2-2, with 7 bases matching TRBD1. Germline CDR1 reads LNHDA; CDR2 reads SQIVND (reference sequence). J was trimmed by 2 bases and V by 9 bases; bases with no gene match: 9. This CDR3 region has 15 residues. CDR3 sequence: CASRARGRNTGELFF. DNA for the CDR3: TGTGCCAGCCGGGCAAGGGGGCGCAACACCGGGGAGCTGTTTTTT.